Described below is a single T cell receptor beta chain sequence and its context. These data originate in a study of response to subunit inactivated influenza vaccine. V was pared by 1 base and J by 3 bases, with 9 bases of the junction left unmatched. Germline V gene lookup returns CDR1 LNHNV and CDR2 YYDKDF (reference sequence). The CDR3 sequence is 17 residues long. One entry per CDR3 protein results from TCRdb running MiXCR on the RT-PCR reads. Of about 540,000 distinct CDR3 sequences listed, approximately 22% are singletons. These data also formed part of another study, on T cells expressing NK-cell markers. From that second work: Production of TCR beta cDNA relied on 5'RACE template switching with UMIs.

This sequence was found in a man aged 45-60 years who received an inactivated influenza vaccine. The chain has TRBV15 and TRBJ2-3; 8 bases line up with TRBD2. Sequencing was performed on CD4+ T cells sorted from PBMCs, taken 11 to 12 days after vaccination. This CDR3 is CATSRAGGIVRTDTQYF. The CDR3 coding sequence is TGTGCCACCAGCAGAGCGGGGGGGATCGTTAGAACAGATACGCAGTATTTT.